Included here is one T cell receptor (beta chain) sequence, with context. There is no known antigen for this receptor. Base qualities were left out, and no much larger clone turns up one base away. The sample belongs to a study of shared clonotypes between healthy human individuals (TCRdb year 2020). A note on the overall study: The cohort included a few men and a couple of women between 18 and 49 years of age. Leukapheresis yielded between about 0.85 and 10 billion PBMCs per donor. For each donor, CD4 naive and CD4 memory were each given three plates, CD8 naive was given two plates, and CD8 memory was given one plate. To estimate repertoire size and how much clonotype sharing occurs between individuals, the study deeply sequenced the blood TCR repertoires of several healthy adults. Libraries were prepared and TCR repertoires were sequenced by different laboratories using diverse techniques, in order to increase sequencing depth and limit assay-specific biases. The study at large found these results: Even with the large sequencing depth, rarefaction of the sorted-subset datasets indicated that sequencing was incomplete. The small number of donors limited the genetic and exposure-history diversity represented. Larger estimated clonotype richness was generally found for naive subsets than for memory subsets. When four donors were compared, the shared fraction of clonotypes was roughly 4.8% for naive CD4, about 4% for naive CD8, 2.3% for memory CD4, and 0.4% for memory CD8. Compared with non-shared clonotypes, the clonotypes found in all four sorted-subset donors had higher generation probabilities. Sampling was limited to blood, and TCR repertoires in tissue likely differ from TCR repertoires in blood. Pairwise subsampling led to the expectation that sequencing depth would affect the degree of clonotype sharing among donors.

The CDR3 covers 13 residues, taking in both the cysteine and the phenylalanine. CDR3 DNA is the only sequence kept; it has 39 bases, read in frame from the first base. Per the germline V gene, SGHTA is the CDR1 and FQGNSA is the CDR2. V loses 5 bases, J loses 10 bases, and the germline ends lie 15 bases apart. Healthy HIV-negative adults with no recently reported acute infections or vaccinations were included as donors. All donors were Caucasian adults living in Nashville, Tennessee, USA. CD4+ T cells were enriched by magnetic negative selection; naive cells were then positively selected on CD45RA, and the negative fraction formed the memory subset. After blood collection by leukapheresis, PBMCs were isolated using Ficoll-Histopaque density gradient centrifugation and then cryopreserved in the vapor phase of liquid nitrogen. Purity and quantity of every magnetically sorted T cell population were checked by analytical flow cytometry. Each sorted fraction had its genomic DNA isolated and then quantified by UV absorbance on a Nanodrop 2000c.

Using the deep immunoSEQ assay, multiplex PCR amplified TCR CDR3 regions from genomic DNA. For each cell subset, the extracted genomic DNA was distributed evenly across all wells of several immunoSEQ 96-well plates, and each plate served as one replicate. Each replicate PCR for sorted subsets received about 0.2 ug genomic DNA, equal to tens of thousands of T cell genomes. Purified libraries were measured with a Qubit 3.0 fluorometer, size-checked on a Bioanalyzer 2100, and measured again with the KAPA Library Quantification kit. Each immunoSEQ 96-well plate was sequenced on its own single-read 150-cycle Illumina NextSeq 550 flow cell. Per the authors' processing: Because only junctional sequences without quality scores were contained in the immunoSEQ output, filtering matching that applied to full-length reads could not be performed. To assign V/J genes and CDR3, sequences were annotated against IMGT germline references using PyIR, a Python wrapper for IgBLAST v1.9. Reads were filtered out if the reads had weak V/J assignments (E-value above 1e-6), no CDR3, stop codons, out-of-frame junctions, or ambiguous translated residues. A V3J clonotype was defined by an identical inferred V gene, J gene, and CDR3 amino acid sequence. To compute the percentage overlap between repertoires, the number of shared unique clonotypes was divided by the size of the smaller repertoire. Three approaches were used to assess repertoire richness: RTK rarefaction, the Chao1 estimator, and Recon v2.1 estimates of unobserved clonotypes. OLGA was used to compute generation probabilities for all TCRbeta clonotypes that the gDNA method yielded from a handful of donors. The table was pulled from immuneACCESS by TCRdb, which kept in-frame rearrangements only. Such tables lose some clones; where checked, under half of the loss comes from unresolved V genes, and the rest has no known cause. The V and J calls and clone size were taken over from that table, and D and trimming were inferred from the DNA. Here the sample has some 2.4 million clones; roughly 93% occur a single time. The ten largest account for approximately 0.36% of the sample.

The source is a man aged 18 to 30 in good health. Some clones in this sample may be carry-over from other donors' samples. Recombination connected TRBV7-2 to TRBJ2-1; a tentative D call is TRBD2 (7 bases match). The specimen was naive CD4+ T cells from PBMCs. The cell subset or site label, as the study defines it: CD45RA+ positively selected. CDR3 reads: CASSPKGGSEQFF. The nucleotides read TGTGCCAGCAGCCCGAAGGGGGGGAGCGAGCAGTTCTTC. The variable domain in full, with residues beyond the CDR3 obtained from the reference TRBV7-2 and TRBJ2-1 genes, is GAGVSQSPSNKVTEKGKDVELRCDPISGHTALYWYRQSLGQGLEFLIYFQGNSAPDKSGLPSDRFSAERTGGSVSTLTIQRTQQEDSAVYLCASSPKGGSEQFFGPGTRLTVL.